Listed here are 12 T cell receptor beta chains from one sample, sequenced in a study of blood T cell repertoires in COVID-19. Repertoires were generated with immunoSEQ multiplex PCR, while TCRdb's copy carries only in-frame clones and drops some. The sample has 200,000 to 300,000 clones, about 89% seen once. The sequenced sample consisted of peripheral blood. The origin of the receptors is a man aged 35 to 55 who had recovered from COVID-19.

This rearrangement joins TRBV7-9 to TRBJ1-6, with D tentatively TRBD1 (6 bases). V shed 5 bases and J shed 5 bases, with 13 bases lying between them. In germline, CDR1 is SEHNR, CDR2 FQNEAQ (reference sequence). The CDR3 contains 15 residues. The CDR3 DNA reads TGTGCCAGCAGCGGCCTCGGACAGAATAATTCACCCCTCCACTTT. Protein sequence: CASSGLGQNNSPLHF.

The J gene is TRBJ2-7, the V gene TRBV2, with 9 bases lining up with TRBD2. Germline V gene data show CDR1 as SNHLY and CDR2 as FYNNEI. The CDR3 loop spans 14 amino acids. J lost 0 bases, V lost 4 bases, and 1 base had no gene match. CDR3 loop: CASSVAGASYEQYF. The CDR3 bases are TGTGCCAGCAGTGTAGCGGGGGCCTCCTACGAGCAGTACTTC.

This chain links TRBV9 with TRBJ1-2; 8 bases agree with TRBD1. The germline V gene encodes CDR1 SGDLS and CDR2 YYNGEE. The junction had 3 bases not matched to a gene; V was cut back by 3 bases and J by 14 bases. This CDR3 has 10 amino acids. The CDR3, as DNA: TGTGCCAGCAGCGGGGACAGGAAGACCTTC. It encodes CASSGDRKTF.

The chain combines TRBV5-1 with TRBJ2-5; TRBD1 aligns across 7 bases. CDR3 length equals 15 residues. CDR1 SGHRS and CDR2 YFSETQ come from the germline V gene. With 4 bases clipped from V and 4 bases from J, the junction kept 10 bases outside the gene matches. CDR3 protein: CASSTRTGNIETQYF. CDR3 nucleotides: TGCGCCAGCAGCACACGGACAGGCAATATAGAGACCCAGTACTTC. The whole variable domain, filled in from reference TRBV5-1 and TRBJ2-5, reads KAGVTQTPRYLIKTRGQQVTLSCSPISGHRSVSWYQQTPGQGLQFLFEYFSETQRNKGNFPGRFSGRQFSNSRSEMNVSTLELGDSALYLCASSTRTGNIETQYFGPGTRLLVL.

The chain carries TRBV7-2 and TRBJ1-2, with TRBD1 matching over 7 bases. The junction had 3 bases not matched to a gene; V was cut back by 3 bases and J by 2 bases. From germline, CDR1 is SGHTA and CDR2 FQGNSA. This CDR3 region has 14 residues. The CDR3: CASSLLQGNYGYTF. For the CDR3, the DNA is TGTGCCAGCAGCTTGCTACAGGGGAACTATGGCTACACCTTC.

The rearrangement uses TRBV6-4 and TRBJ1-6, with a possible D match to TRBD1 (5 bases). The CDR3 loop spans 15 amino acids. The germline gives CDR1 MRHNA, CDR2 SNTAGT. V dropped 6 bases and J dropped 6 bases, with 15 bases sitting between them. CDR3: CASRRDPTFNSPLHF. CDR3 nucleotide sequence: TGTGCCAGCAGGCGGGACCCTACCTTTAATTCACCCCTCCACTTT.

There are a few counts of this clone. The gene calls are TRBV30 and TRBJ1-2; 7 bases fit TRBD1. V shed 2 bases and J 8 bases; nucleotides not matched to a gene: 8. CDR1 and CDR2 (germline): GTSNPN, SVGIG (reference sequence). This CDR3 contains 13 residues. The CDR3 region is CAWSSGQVTGYTF. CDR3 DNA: TGTGCCTGGAGTTCCGGACAGGTTACCGGCTACACCTTC.

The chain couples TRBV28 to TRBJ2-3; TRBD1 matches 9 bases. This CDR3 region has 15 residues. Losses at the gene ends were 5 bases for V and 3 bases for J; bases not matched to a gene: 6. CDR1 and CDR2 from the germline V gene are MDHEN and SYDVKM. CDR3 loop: CASSPPGQGTDTQYF. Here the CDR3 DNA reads TGTGCCAGCAGTCCGCCGGGACAGGGAACAGATACGCAGTATTTT.

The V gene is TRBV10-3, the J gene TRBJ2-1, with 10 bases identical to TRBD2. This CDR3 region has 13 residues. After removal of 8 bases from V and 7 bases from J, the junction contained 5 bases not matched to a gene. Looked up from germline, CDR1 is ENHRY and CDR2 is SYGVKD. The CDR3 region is CAILQRGGNEQFF. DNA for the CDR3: TGTGCCATCTTACAGCGGGGGGGGAATGAGCAGTTCTTC.

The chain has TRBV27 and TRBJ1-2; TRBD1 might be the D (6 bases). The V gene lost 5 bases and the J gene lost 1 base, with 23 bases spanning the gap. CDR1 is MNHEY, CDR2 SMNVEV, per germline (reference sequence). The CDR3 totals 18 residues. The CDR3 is CASSPNKGGARINYGYTF. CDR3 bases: TGTGCCAGCAGTCCCAATAAGGGGGGGGCTCGAATTAACTATGGCTACACCTTC.

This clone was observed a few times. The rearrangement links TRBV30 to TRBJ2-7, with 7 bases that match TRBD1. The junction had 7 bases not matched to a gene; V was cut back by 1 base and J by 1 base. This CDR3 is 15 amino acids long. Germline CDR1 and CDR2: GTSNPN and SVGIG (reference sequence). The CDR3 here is CAWSGTGRASYEQYF. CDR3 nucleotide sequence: TGTGCCTGGAGTGGGACAGGTCGCGCGTCCTACGAGCAGTACTTC.

CDR3 nucleotides: TGTGCCAGTAGTGCGAGAGGCCCCGGCGCGAGAGATGAGCAGTTCTTC. Protein: CASSARGPGARDEQFF. The rearrangement links TRBV19 to TRBJ2-1; unclear D gene. V shed 5 bases and J shed 8 bases, with 22 bases lying between them. This CDR3 is 16 amino acids long. Germline CDR1 is LNHDA and CDR2 is SQIVND (reference sequence).